This T cell receptor (beta chain) was recovered during a study of spatial heterogeneity in lung cancer. The junction had 8 bases not matched to a gene; V was cut back by 8 bases and J by 8 bases. Germline assignment: CDR1 MNHEY and CDR2 SVGEGT. The CDR3 runs 13 residues. TCRdb re-derived calls from the 5' RACE reads in MiXCR, one entry per CDR3 protein. The table has 39,000 or so distinct CDR3 sequences, around 7.2% seen once; the top ten hold 28%. This clonotype was observed at least ten times. Indicated time point: sample taken at primary tumor resection. Here the sequenced sample was PBMCs, taken at surgery. This clonotype originated in a male donor with early-stage non-small cell lung cancer. V gene TRBV6-2 or TRBV6-3 combines with J gene TRBJ2-1, with 8 bases lining up with TRBD2. CDR3 in amino acids: CASSSGRVDEQFF. The CDR3 nucleotides are TGTGCCAGCTCGAGCGGGAGAGTAGATGAGCAGTTCTTC.